This section outlines one T cell receptor (beta chain) sequence together with its context. It lacks a known antigen. Including cysteine and phenylalanine, the CDR3 has 14 amino acids. Only the CDR3 region is kept as DNA, spanning 42 bases read in frame from base 1. CDR1 and CDR2, looked up from the germline V gene, are MRHNA and SNTAGT. V lost 5 bases and J lost 4 bases, and the count of bases not matched to a germline gene is 6. The receptor library was made with the immunoSEQ multiplex PCR assay. A mixture of 60 forward primers for TCR Vbeta segments and 13 reverse primers for TCR Jbeta segments was used in the multiplex PCR. The CDR3 region of rearranged TCR beta genes was amplified from genomic DNA with a multiplex PCR assay. On the Illumina HiSeq System, the amplified TCR beta libraries were sequenced as 87-base-pair reads. The study's processing was this. In a later analysis, approximately 74 million unique TCR beta chains were counted across the 500 to 850 repertoires, and approximately 9.9 million of these chains were shared by at least two donors. Raw reads were error-corrected and collapsed into unique sequences by a nearest-neighbor algorithm in which closely related sequences were merged to remove PCR and sequencing errors. Alignment of CDR3 sequences to IMGT reference sequences was used to assign V, D and J gene segments. For a sequence to be retained, at least a six-nucleotide match to both a V gene segment and a J gene segment was required. Rearrangements were classified as productive when the CDR3 lacked stop codons and remained in frame with V and J, and all other rearrangements were classified as non-productive. CDR3 was defined by IMGT convention, running from the second conserved V-encoded cysteine to the conserved J-encoded phenylalanine. The earlier analysis of fewer than 700 of the donors excluded sequences that lacked an unambiguous match to a single V gene segment. An earlier analysis of several hundred of the donors called V segments functional above 56.7% productive rearrangements and segregating when the between-donor standard deviation exceeded 5%. A statistical classification framework was built to diagnose cytomegalovirus status from the catalog of TCR beta chain sequences. A later analysis assigned V and J genes by comparing TCR nucleotide sequences with IMGT/GENE-DB human TR gene sequences. The TCRdist pipeline was used in a later analysis to assign CDR3 sequences and most-parsimonious VDJ recombination scenarios. A later analysis defined each TCR beta chain by its CDR3 amino acid sequence plus V-gene family, and excluded reads lacking a unique V-gene family. As a way to deal with suspected cross-contamination and a sequencing artifact, a later analysis dropped roughly 620 nucleotide sequences that were highly shared and had low generation probability. A later analysis calculated a clonal expansion index for each public chain from normalized within-repertoire ranks of inferred template counts. Generation probabilities in a later analysis came from a VDJ recombination model fitted to out-of-frame rearrangements, and those results were checked against IGoR. Hypergeometric tests were used in a later analysis to score TCR-TCR, TCR-HLA and TCR-CMV co-occurrence, with a repertoire-size bias correction applied to the TCR pairs. In a later analysis, false discovery rates were estimated by permuting HLA or CMV assignments 20 times. A later analysis grouped co-occurring TCRs with DBSCAN, adding TCRdist sequence similarity when clustering within HLA-allele-positive subsets. For co-occurrence clustering, repertoires with fewer than 30,000 or more than 120,000 public chains were excluded, along with five repertoires with anomalous nucleotide sharing. TCRdb retrieved this table from immuneACCESS and kept in-frame rearrangements only. Not all clones are present; in checked studies, unresolved V genes account for under half, and no reason is known for the remainder. That table supplies the V and J calls and clone size; D and trimming were determined from the DNA. The sample table holds fewer than 95,000 clones. 4% to 5.5% of the sample goes to the ten largest clones.

The cohort comprised some 680 healthy bone marrow donors. At the time of sampling, all cohort members were nominally healthy, though unrecorded immune exposures were likely present. The donor tested CMV seropositive, placing the donor among the 289 seropositive members of the cohort. Every donor gave a peripheral blood sample, and the peripheral blood mononuclear cells from that sample were used for TCR beta sequencing. The Qiagen DNeasy Blood Extraction Kit was used to extract genomic DNA from the blood cell samples. The sample originates from a study of cytomegalovirus exposure and HLA in healthy donors (dated by TCRdb to the late 2010s). Broadly, across the study: In an earlier analysis of about 560 of the donors, around 300 Gb of sequence data and some 120 million unique TCR beta sequences from about 179 million T cells were reported. An early release that covered about 600 HLA-typed donors contained 250 to 350 gigabases of sequencing data and 85 million to 100 million unique TCR sequences. Of the roughly 400 genotyped donors, around 81% fell in the genetic ancestry cluster associated with self-reported Caucasian donors. The aim of the study was to test whether cataloging public T cell receptors could identify signatures of past pathogen exposure. Using immunosequencing, the study profiled T cell repertoires from 640 or so subjects and related those repertoires to cytomegalovirus serostatus. A separate validation cohort of roughly 110 different subjects was used in addition to the 666-subject first cohort. High-throughput TCR immunosequencing, statistical association of individual TCRs with disease status, and machine learning were combined to predict cytomegalovirus infection status. A later analysis re-examined previously published TCR beta repertoires from roughly 650 donors and added high-resolution HLA genotyping to investigate patterns of TCR occurrence. The later analysis used no new phenotypic data to find candidate immune exposures, relying instead on TCR beta sequences and their occurrence across donors. In an earlier analysis of 550 to 700 of the donors, high-throughput TCR beta sequencing was used to judge whether each TCR beta V gene segment behaved as functional or pseudogenic. Donor age, sex, ethnicity and CMV serostatus were compiled together with the repertoire data. A later genetic analysis took genome-wide SNP genotypes for about 55% of the 666 donors and used that subset as a discovery cohort. Every discovery cohort repertoire had been produced on one sequencing platform. Class I and class II HLA loci were covered by the typing at four-digit resolution. The number of typed donors differed by locus: about 629-630 for A, B, C, DRB1 and DQB1; approximately 540 for DQA1; roughly 600 for DPA1; and roughly 490 for DPB1. Four or five DR-DQ haplotypes were treated as single units for association and clustering because of strong linkage in the cohort. Among a few hundred genotyped donors of the cohort, an average of around 240,000 unique TCR beta nucleotide sequences were sequenced per donor, roughly 18% of them non-productive.

Findings and caveats that apply to the study as a whole: A later genetic analysis associated a missense DCLRE1C variant with V-gene and J-gene trimming of TCR beta chains, and an independent cohort replicated the association. About 15 rarely observed V segments, including chromosome 9 orphons, were excluded from the earlier analysis of approximately 500 of the donors because counts were too low. For the cohort, immune exposure information was limited to CMV serostatus. When HLA alleles, especially DR and DQ, strongly co-occurred, attributing TCR associations to individual alleles was difficult. Broadly in line with IMGT annotations, most TCR beta V segments showed up in productive rearrangements about 87% or about 30% of the time in an earlier analysis of about 500 of the donors. Specific HLA alleles were associated with 18,000 or so TCR beta sequences at a false discovery rate of 0.05 in a later analysis. A later analysis reported that several top co-occurrence clusters appeared linked to parvovirus B19, influenza, CMV and Epstein-Barr virus. A further reported finding was that TCR beta sequences accurately predicted the HLA-A and HLA-B alleles for most subjects in the first cohort. The cohort was sequenced for TCR beta chains only, and without alpha or paired-chain data the features that could be detected were limited. The study gave a list of 150 to 200 TCR beta chains associated with cytomegalovirus. In a later genetic analysis, fewer N-insertions in productive TCRs were reported among donors in an Asian-associated ancestry cluster than the roughly 700-donor mean. Sequencing depth was assumed to be roughly uniform across donors in the presence/absence analyses, though that assumption may not hold. Across donors, most TCR sequences were observed very rarely, whereas some public TCRs were present in many individuals. The sequencing pipeline was judged likely to have produced a cluster of highly shared sequence variants as a technical artifact. Linkage disequilibrium might explain the correlated functional status among segregating V segments, but an unknown experimental factor could not be excluded. Because the 87-base-pair reads could not distinguish some IMGT-functional V segments, including TRBV6-2 and TRBV6-3, those segments were excluded. A later analysis found that most CMV-associated TCR beta chains appeared HLA-restricted, with HLA associations seemingly driven largely by CMV exposure. According to the authors, the approach could potentially be generalized to other disease states and immunological phenotypes. In a later analysis, TCR association rates were found to vary across HLA loci, with the most associated TCRs seen for DRB1 alleles and the fewest for HLA-C alleles. In a later analysis, HLA-associated TCR beta chains showed more clonal expansion and lower generation probabilities than non-associated chains that were equally common. In vitro tests confirmed that a few of the cytomegalovirus-associated TCR beta chains recognize cytomegalovirus antigens. Because some donors lacked HLA typing at each locus, the association tests relied only on the typed subset. The classifier was reported to diagnose cytomegalovirus status with high specificity and sensitivity in both the original and validation cohorts.

Sequencing was done on a sample of PBMCs. The source of this sequence is a woman in her thirties or forties in good health and CMV-seropositive. The rearrangement combines TRBV6-4 with TRBJ1-2; the junction holds 8 bases that match TRBD1. The CDR3 region: CASSPGQGGYGYTF. The DNA sequence is as follows: TGTGCCAGCAGTCCCGGACAGGGTGGCTATGGCTACACCTTC.